These 18 T cell receptor beta chains were sequenced from one sample in a study of T cell responses to AZD1222 COVID-19 vaccine. Clones were read by immunoSEQ multiplex PCR, and TCRdb kept only the in-frame ones, dropping some. Of around 130,000 clones in the sample, 80% to 95% were seen once. Sample: peripheral blood, taken 28 days after the second dose of the MenACWY control vaccine. These receptor sequences come from an adult who received the MenACWY meningococcal vaccine as a control.

This rearrangement joins TRBV7-7 to TRBJ2-1; perhaps TRBD1 as D (6 bases). The CDR3 extends over 14 amino acids. V was trimmed by 1 base and J by 8 bases, leaving 12 bases between them. The germline CDR1 and CDR2 sequences are SSHAT and FNYEAQ (reference sequence). The CDR3, as DNA: TGTGCCAGCAGCTTAGGAGACAGGTTGGATGAGCAGTTCTTC. This codes for CASSLGDRLDEQFF.

The rearrangement joins TRBV7-9 to TRBJ1-1; D gene uncertain. The CDR3 is 14 amino acids. The germline V gene has CDR1 SEHNR and CDR2 FQNEAQ (reference sequence). Between the trimmed V and J ends, which lost 7 bases and 4 bases, there was a span of 16 bases. For the CDR3, the DNA is TGTGCCAGCAACCCTAGCGGGGTGGGCACTGAAGCTTTCTTT. Translating gives CASNPSGVGTEAFF.

The gene calls are TRBV27 and TRBJ2-5, with 11 positions matching TRBD2. CDR1 is MNHEY, CDR2 SMNVEV, per germline (reference sequence). The CDR3 runs 17 residues. V lost 1 base and J lost 10; bases outside the gene matches: 14. The CDR3 nucleotides are TGTGCCAGCAGTTTATGGGCTAGCGGGGGGTCCCGGGGAGACCAGTACTTC. It encodes CASSLWASGGSRGDQYF.

The chain recombines TRBV25-1 with TRBJ2-1; 10 bases line up with TRBD1. This CDR3 is 15 amino acids long. The V segment lost 4 bases and the J segment 8 bases; nucleotides outside the gene matches: 8. Germline CDR1 and CDR2: MGHDK and SYGVNS. Here the CDR3 DNA reads TGTGCCAGCAGTGGCCCAGGGACAGGGGACGATGAGCAGTTCTTC. Residues: CASSGPGTGDDEQFF.

The CDR3 region is CASSYPSGGAFQQFF. In DNA, the CDR3 is TGTGCCAGCAGTTACCCTAGCGGGGGGGCTTTCCAGCAGTTCTTC. The chain carries TRBV6-2 or TRBV6-3 and TRBJ2-1; 12 positions agree with TRBD2. The V segment lost 2 bases and the J segment 11 bases; nucleotides outside the gene matches: 7. Germline V gives CDR1 MNHEY, CDR2 SVGEGT. This CDR3 region has 15 residues.

The CDR3 DNA reads as TGTGCCAGCAGCTTAGCGGGGGTGGATAACTATGGCTACACCTTC. It translates to CASSLAGVDNYGYTF. This sequence joins TRBV7-9 and TRBJ1-2; possibly TRBD1 for D (5 bases). Germline V gene lookup returns CDR1 SEHNR and CDR2 FQNEAQ (reference sequence). The CDR3 consists of 15 residues. V lost 0 bases, J lost 1 base, and 9 bases lay in between.

This clone was seen only once. The chain recombines TRBV27 with TRBJ2-1; the match to TRBD2 covers 8 bases. Trimming took 4 bases from V and 0 from J; bases not matched to a gene: 14. Germline loops: CDR1 MNHEY, CDR2 SMNVEV (reference sequence). CDR3 length: 19 residues. CDR3 nucleotide sequence: TGTGCCAGCAGTTCCCGGAGCGGGAGCCTGGACAGCTCCTACAATGAGCAGTTCTTC. Translating gives CASSSRSGSLDSSYNEQFF.

The V and J genes are TRBV18 and TRBJ2-7, with 8 bases lining up with TRBD2. Unmatched junction bases numbered 9, after V lost 3 bases and J lost 2 bases. The CDR3 covers 16 residues. The germline gives CDR1 KGHSH, CDR2 LQKENI. Written as DNA, the CDR3 is TGTGCCAGCTCACCCCCAGGTAGCGGGACTCCCTACGAGCAGTACTTC. It specifies CASSPPGSGTPYEQYF.

This rearrangement joins TRBV28 to TRBJ1-5; D gene ambiguous. Germline V lookup: CDR1 MDHEN, CDR2 SYDVKM. The CDR3 loop spans 13 amino acids. Trimming shortened V by 8 bases and J by 9 bases, and 17 bases separated the two germline ends. DNA of the CDR3: TGTGCCAGCCGACGCACCGGGATTTGGCCCCAGCATTTT. Protein: CASRRTGIWPQHF.

This sequence joins TRBV5-5 and TRBJ1-3; D unresolved. This CDR3 contains 15 residues. The germline V gene has CDR1 SGHKS and CDR2 YYEKEE (reference sequence). Trimming took 0 bases from V and 0 from J, leaving 7 bases between them. In nucleotides, the CDR3 is TGTGCCAGCAGCTTGGAGCAGGTCTCTGGAAACACCATATATTTT. Amino acids: CASSLEQVSGNTIYF.

V usage is TRBV10-2 and J usage is TRBJ2-3; D is unresolved. The germline V gene has CDR1 WSHSY and CDR2 SAAADI. The CDR3 runs 17 residues. V was shortened by 5 bases and J by 0 bases, with 18 bases between the two germline ends. The CDR3 loop is CASSRAPQSLSTDTQYF. The CDR3, as DNA: TGCGCCAGCAGTAGGGCACCGCAGAGTCTTAGCACAGATACGCAGTATTTT.

CDR3 residues: CASQQTGGNYEQYV. CDR3 nucleotides: TGTGCCAGCCAACAGACAGGGGGCAACTACGAGCAGTACGTC. This chain connects TRBV28 to TRBJ2-7, with 10 bases fitting TRBD1. The CDR3 consists of 14 residues. V shed 8 bases, J shed 3 bases, and the junction held 7 bases outside the gene matches. From germline, CDR1 is MDHEN and CDR2 SYDVKM.

The chain couples TRBV15 to TRBJ1-4, with TRBD1 matching over 10 bases. V lost 4 bases, J lost 5 bases, and 4 bases stayed unmatched. Germline CDR1 reads LNHNV; CDR2 reads YYDKDF (reference sequence). The CDR3 contains 15 residues. The CDR3 coding sequence is TGTGCCACCAGCACGTCGGGACAGGGGAATGAAAAACTGTTTTTT. This encodes CATSTSGQGNEKLFF.

This sequence joins TRBV9 and TRBJ1-4; D may be TRBD1 (5 bases). This CDR3 spans 15 amino acids. V was cut by 0 bases and J by 5 bases, with 11 bases left in between. Germline-derived CDR1 and CDR2 are SGDLS and YYNGEE. CDR3 in DNA: TGTGCCAGCAGCGTAGCGGGGGGTGACAATGAAAAACTGTTTTTT. Translation: CASSVAGGDNEKLFF. Full variable domain (missing parts from reference TRBV9 and TRBJ1-4): DSGVTQTPKHLITATGQRVTLRCSPRSGDLSVYWYQQSLDQGLQFLIQYYNGEERAKGNILERFSAQQFPDLHSELNLSSLELGDSALYFCASSVAGGDNEKLFFGSGTQLSVL.

The chain links TRBV28 to TRBJ1-2; D is unresolved. The CDR3 has 11 amino acids. Germline CDR1 MDHEN, CDR2 SYDVKM. CDR3 region: CALGVVYGYTF. As DNA, the CDR3 is TGTGCTCTCGGGGTCGTTTATGGCTACACCTTC.

The CDR3 DNA is TGTGCCAGCGGTCCCTACGAGCAGTACTTC. Encoded protein: CASGPYEQYF. The chain combines TRBV28 with TRBJ2-7; D is unresolved. This CDR3 has 10 residues. Germline V gene sequence: CDR1 MDHEN, CDR2 SYDVKM. V was cut by 8 bases and J by 2 bases, with 4 bases left in between.

The V call is TRBV15, the J call TRBJ1-5; 10 bases align to TRBD1. Losses at the gene ends were 3 bases for V and 1 base for J; bases not matched to a gene: 6. Germline CDR1 LNHNV, CDR2 YYDKDF (reference sequence). This CDR3 contains 17 residues. The CDR3 region has the DNA TGTGCCACCAGCAGCAAAGGGACAGGGGCCAGCAATCAGCCCCAGCATTTT. It yields the protein CATSSKGTGASNQPQHF.

The CDR3: CASSPGRDQPQHF. In nucleotides, the CDR3 is TGTGCCAGCAGCCCAGGGCGGGATCAGCCCCAGCATTTT. This chain joins TRBV11-2 and TRBJ1-5; D may be TRBD1 (5 bases). Trimming cost V 5 bases and J 5 bases, with 10 bases left between them. The germline gives CDR1 SGHAT, CDR2 FQNNGV. CDR3 length: 13 residues.